This record looks at one T cell receptor (beta chain) sequence and its context. There are many counts of this clonotype. Its target antigen remains unknown. One base away there is no much larger clone; base qualities are not given. Library construction relied on RT-PCR. The sample was run on an Illumina HiSeq 2500. TCRdb took the public reads, trimmed them with fastp at Q25, ran MiXCR for clone calling and kept in-frame beta chains. Merged by CDR3 protein, the rows form single entries marked with the most common genes and DNA. Here the sample has around 570,000 distinct CDR3 sequences; under 9% occur a single time. Over 10% of the sample comes from the top ten. This record comes from a study of response to subunit inactivated influenza vaccine (dated by TCRdb to about 2018). As for the study more broadly: The study used deep quantitative T cell receptor repertoire profiling to track responses to a trivalent subunit inactivated influenza vaccine.

V drops 4 bases and J drops 1 base, leaving 13 bases in between. CDR1 and CDR2, looked up from the germline V gene, are MNHEY and SVGAGI. The CDR3 spans 15 residues, from the cysteine through the phenylalanine. The DNA shown is the 45-base CDR3, in frame from base 1. On the study overall, not on this receptor specifically: According to the authors, only a limited number of new T cells may be recruited by each seasonal influenza vaccination.

This receptor chain uses TRBV6-5 and TRBJ1-1; TRBD1 could be the D gene, as 6 bases match. Sequences were derived from PBMCs from blood, sampled less than 25 months after vaccination. This clonotype was sampled from a man aged 45 to 75 who received an inactivated influenza vaccine. Donor details come from another sample of the same person, matched by shared clones. The CDR3 region: CASSSPETGNTEAFF. The nucleotides are TGTGCCAGCAGTTCTCCCGAGACAGGGAACACTGAAGCTTTCTTT.